A selection of T cell receptor beta chains follows, all from one sample in a study of immune evolution from preneoplasia to lung adenocarcinoma. Clones were read by immunoSEQ multiplex PCR, and TCRdb kept only the in-frame ones, dropping some. The table has roughly 5,400 clones, roughly 80% seen once; the top ten hold approximately 10%. What was sequenced was FFPE adjacent normal lung tissue. These receptors all stem from a donor older than 65 with lung adenocarcinoma. Both conserved end residues are part of each CDR3. The D gene is left open where the match is weak. Clone size, where shown, is once, few, many, or a class for clones that have expanded.

16 | TRBJ1-5 | TRBV7-9 | - | - | CASSPSGQGSNQPQHF | TGTGCCAGCAGCCCGAGCGGGCAGGGTAGCAATCAGCCCCAGCATTTT
14 | TRBJ2-3 | TRBV6-1 | - | - | CASSLGALTDTQYF | TGTGCCAGCAGCTTAGGGGCGCTAACAGATACGCAGTATTTT
13 | TRBJ1-1 | TRBV29-1 | - | - | CSAGEGEGTEAFF | TGCAGCGCTGGGGAGGGAGAGGGCACTGAAGCTTTCTTT
14 | TRBJ2-5 | TRBV7-9 | few | - | CASSTRQLQETQYF | TGTGCCAGCAGCACCAGACAGCTACAAGAGACCCAGTACTTC
17 | TRBJ2-3 | TRBV7-2 | - | - | CASRYQSWYASTDTQYF | TGTGCCAGCAGGTACCAAAGCTGGTATGCTAGCACAGATACGCAGTATTTT
15 | TRBJ1-1 | TRBV6-5 | - | - | CASSYDRPGNTEAFF | TGTGCCAGCAGTTACGACCGGCCGGGGAACACTGAAGCTTTCTTT
12 | TRBJ1-2 | TRBV15 | - | - | CATSRDQGGYTF | TGTGCCACCAGCAGAGACCAGGGTGGCTACACCTTC
13 | TRBJ1-2 | TRBV6-5 | - | - | CASSYGGVHGYTF | TGTGCCAGCAGTTACGGGGGGGTTCATGGCTACACCTTC
16 | TRBJ2-7 | TRBV6-6 | - | TRBD1 | CASSYRGDRGAYEQYF | TGTGCCAGCAGTTACCGCGGGGACAGGGGGGCCTACGAGCAGTACTTC
12 | TRBJ2-2 | TRBV28 | - | - | CASSQPPGELFF | TGTGCCAGCTCCCAACCCCCCGGGGAGCTGTTTTTT
14 | TRBJ2-2 | TRBV30 | - | TRBD1 | CAWRDRGWSGELFF | TGTGCCTGGAGGGACAGGGGGTGGTCCGGGGAGCTGTTTTTT
16 | TRBJ2-3 | TRBV5-1 | - | TRBD2 | CASSVTSGVGTDTQYF | TGCGCCAGCAGCGTAACTAGCGGAGTAGGTACAGATACGCAGTATTTT
14 | TRBJ2-3 | TRBV6-1 | - | - | CASSLPDNTDTQYF | TGTGCCAGCAGTCTCCCGGACAACACAGATACGCAGTATTTT
15 | TRBJ2-7 | TRBV7-6 | - | - | CASSSRSGSVGEQYF | TGTGCCAGCAGCTCCAGGTCAGGGTCCGTGGGAGAGCAGTACTTC
15 | TRBJ2-7 | TRBV10-2 | - | TRBD2 | CASSESAGAAYEQYF | TGCGCCAGCAGTGAATCAGCGGGAGCCGCCTACGAGCAGTACTTC
14 | TRBJ2-5 | TRBV27 | - | - | CASRFMASDETQYF | TGTGCCAGCAGATTTATGGCTAGCGATGAGACCCAGTACTTC
16 | TRBJ2-1 | TRBV5-4 | medium-sized | - | CASSSAGRGSNNEQFF | TGTGCCAGCAGCTCGGCGGGCAGGGGCAGCAACAATGAGCAGTTCTTC
15 | TRBJ2-1 | TRBV4-3 | once | - | CASSLRVGGDNEQFF | TGCGCCAGCAGCCTAAGGGTCGGGGGAGACAATGAGCAGTTCTTC
13 | TRBJ2-7 | TRBV9 | - | - | CASSVGLGYEQYF | TGTGCCAGCAGCGTAGGTCTAGGATACGAGCAGTACTTC
14 | TRBJ1-2 | TRBV10-3 | - | - | CAISVAGAGYGYTF | TGTGCCATCAGTGTAGCAGGGGCCGGCTATGGCTACACCTTC
12 | TRBJ2-7 | TRBV29-1 | - | - | CSVLLYSYEQYF | TGCAGCGTTCTCTTATATTCCTACGAGCAGTACTTC
15 | TRBJ2-7 | TRBV6-5 | - | - | CASSFDLRAPYEQYF | TGTGCCAGCAGTTTTGACCTCCGGGCCCCCTACGAGCAGTACTTC
14 | TRBJ1-1 | TRBV6-1 | - | - | CASSEGGFLPEAFF | TGTGCCAGCAGTGAAGGGGGGTTCCTCCCTGAAGCTTTCTTT
14 | TRBJ2-7 | TRBV21-1 | - | - | CASSNYVARYEQYF | TGTGCCAGCAGCAACTACGTAGCCCGCTACGAGCAGTACTTC
15 | TRBJ2-3 | TRBV21-1 | - | - | CASSKERSYTDTQYF | TGTGCCAGCAGCAAAGAACGGAGCTACACAGATACGCAGTATTTT
16 | TRBJ2-7 | TRBV2 | - | - | CASRDPLAWDPYEQYF | TGTGCCAGCAGGGACCCTCTAGCGTGGGATCCCTACGAGCAGTACTTC
17 | TRBJ2-1 | TRBV7-9 | - | TRBD1 | CASSLDLAGGVYNEQFF | TGTGCCAGCAGCTTAGATCTTGCAGGGGGCGTCTACAATGAGCAGTTCTTC
14 | TRBJ2-5 | TRBV9 | few | - | CASSVAVQGGTQYF | TGTGCCAGCAGCGTAGCGGTCCAGGGTGGGACCCAGTACTTC
14 | TRBJ2-5 | TRBV7-9 | - | TRBD1 | CASSTQGAMGTQYF | TGTGCCAGCAGCACGCAGGGGGCGATGGGGACCCAGTACTTC
15 | TRBJ2-5 | TRBV28 | - | TRBD1 | CASSPWTGRQETQYF | TGTGCCAGCAGTCCTTGGACAGGGCGCCAAGAGACCCAGTACTTC
14 | TRBJ1-2 | TRBV5-1 | - | - | CASSLWDTHYGYTF | TGCGCCAGCAGCTTGTGGGACACTCACTATGGCTACACCTTC
12 | TRBJ2-3 | TRBV4-1 | - | - | CASSVGLDTQYF | TGCGCCAGCAGTGTTGGTTTGGATACGCAGTATTTT
15 | TRBJ1-1 | TRBV10-3 | - | - | CAISESAEGNTEAFF | TGTGCCATCAGTGAGTCGGCAGAGGGGAACACTGAAGCTTTCTTT
13 | TRBJ1-1 | TRBV15 | - | - | CAVGRGGNTEAFF | TGTGCCGTGGGGAGGGGCGGGAACACTGAAGCTTTCTTT
17 | TRBJ2-7 | TRBV29-1 | - | TRBD2 | CSVTTPSGGWPDYEQYF | TGCAGCGTTACGACTCCCTCGGGGGGGTGGCCCGACTACGAGCAGTACTTC
14 | TRBJ1-1 | TRBV4-3 | few | - | CASSPEAGNTEAFF | TGCGCCAGCAGCCCCGAGGCAGGGAACACTGAAGCTTTCTTT
14 | TRBJ2-1 | TRBV9 | few | - | CASNIGWGNNEQFF | TGTGCCAGCAATATTGGATGGGGGAACAATGAGCAGTTCTTC
18 | TRBJ2-6 | TRBV25-1 | once | TRBD1 | CASSVNRGWSSGANVLTF | TGTGCCAGCAGTGTTAACAGGGGCTGGAGCTCTGGGGCCAACGTCCTGACTTTC
11 | TRBJ2-3 | TRBV28 | - | - | CASSLTDTQYF | TGTGCCAGCAGTTTAACAGATACGCAGTATTTT
16 | TRBJ2-2 | TRBV5-4 | - | TRBD1 | CASSLAQGANTGELFF | TGTGCCAGCAGCTTGGCCCAGGGGGCGAACACCGGGGAGCTGTTTTTT
14 | TRBJ2-7 | TRBV4-1 | - | TRBD1 | CASSPDRDSYEQYF | TGCGCCAGCAGCCCAGACAGGGACTCCTACGAGCAGTACTTC
12 | TRBJ1-2 | TRBV28 | - | - | CANSLGAGGYTF | TGTGCCAACAGTTTGGGGGCAGGAGGCTACACCTTC
11 | TRBJ2-3 | TRBV7-9 | - | - | CASSFSDTQYF | TGTGCCAGCAGCTTCTCAGATACGCAGTATTTT
12 | TRBJ2-7 | TRBV14 | large | TRBD1 | CASSPQGYEQYF | TGTGCCAGCAGCCCACAGGGGTACGAGCAGTACTTC